This T cell receptor (beta chain) came from a study of cytomegalovirus exposure and HLA in healthy donors. Between the trimmed V and J ends, which lost 0 bases and 5 bases, there was a span of 10 bases. The germline CDR1 and CDR2 sequences are MNHEY and SVGAGI. The CDR3 has 14 amino acids. The PCR contained 60 Vbeta and 13 Jbeta primers. TCRdb's copy holds only in-frame clones and misses some; the assay was immunoSEQ multiplex PCR. The data show some 140,000 clones, 60% to 85% seen once. The study, taken as a whole, reports: Analyzed later, association rates of TCRs varied across HLA loci, with DRB1 most and HLA-C fewest. It was taken for granted in presence/absence analyses that sequencing depth across donors was roughly uniform. Most TCR sequences showed up rarely, but some public TCRs showed up in many donors. A later analysis reportedly identified an Asian-associated ancestry cluster as carrying fewer N-insertions than the approximately 640-donor mean.

In this sample, this clone turned up once. What it recognizes is unknown. The sequenced sample consisted of PBMCs. V is TRBV6-5 and J is TRBJ1-1; D remains ambiguous. The clonotype was recovered from a woman between 40 and 55 years old in good health and CMV-seronegative. CDR3 region: CASSYSSSGTEAFF. Written as DNA, the CDR3 is TGTGCCAGCAGTTACTCGAGTAGCGGGACTGAAGCTTTCTTT.